The next 20 T cell receptor beta chains were all read from a single sample in a study of blood T cell repertoires in COVID-19. Produced via immunoSEQ multiplex PCR; TCRdb's table is partial and in-frame only. The profile covers about 190,000 clones, with roughly 80% appearing a single time and under 8% taken by the ten largest. Sequencing used peripheral blood. The receptors were sampled from a man aged 60 to 69 with acute or convalescent COVID-19.

The genes are TRBV5-4 and TRBJ1-2; 8 bases align to TRBD1. J lost 7 bases, V lost 4 bases, and 9 bases had no gene match. In germline, CDR1 is SGHNT, CDR2 YYREEE (reference sequence). This CDR3 contains 14 residues. The CDR3 here is CASSQGAVDSGYTF. Written as DNA, the CDR3 is TGTGCCAGCAGCCAGGGGGCGGTGGATAGTGGCTACACCTTC.

J is TRBJ2-1 and V is TRBV30; 7 bases match TRBD2. This CDR3 is built from 14 residues. From germline, CDR1 is GTSNPN and CDR2 SVGIG (reference sequence). Trimming took 4 bases from V and 6 from J; bases not matched to a gene: 9. The CDR3 bases are TGTGCCTGGACCGAGCGGGAACCCTCCAATGAGCAGTTCTTC. Protein product: CAWTEREPSNEQFF.

This clone occurred once. This CDR3 is CASSLNRGPYEQYF. In nucleotides, the CDR3 is TGTGCCAGCAGCCTTAACAGGGGACCCTACGAGCAGTACTTC. The V and J genes are TRBV3-1 (or the pseudogene TRBV3-2) and TRBJ2-7, with 7 nucleotides matching TRBD1. J was trimmed by 2 bases and V by 4 bases; bases with no gene match: 5. The length of the CDR3 is 14 residues. CDR1 and CDR2 from the germline V gene are LGHDT and YNNKEL (reference sequence).

This clone was detected only once. The V and J genes are TRBV11-2 and TRBJ2-3; TRBD2 matches at 12 bases. This CDR3 has 16 residues. The germline V gene has CDR1 SGHAT and CDR2 FQNNGV. Trimming took 2 bases from V and 7 from J; bases not matched to a gene: 7. The CDR3 region is CASSLRLAGGLNTQYF. The CDR3 DNA reads TGTGCCAGCAGCTTACGGCTAGCGGGGGGGTTGAATACGCAGTATTTT.

This chain connects TRBV19 to TRBJ1-5; D gene uncertain. The V end lost 6 bases, the J end lost 6 bases, and 12 bases lay between the germline ends. The CDR3 covers 13 residues. Germline V gene data show CDR1 as LNHDA and CDR2 as SQIVND (reference sequence). CDR3 loop: CASRSGIGQPQHF. The CDR3 region has the DNA TGTGCCAGTAGGTCCGGGATAGGTCAGCCCCAGCATTTT.

This chain uses TRBV6-2 or TRBV6-3 with TRBJ1-6; 7 bases line up with TRBD1. V lost 4 bases to trimming and J lost 0 bases; unmatched junction nucleotides: 6. There are 17 residues in the CDR3. CDR1 and CDR2 (germline): MNHEY, SVGEGT. Here the CDR3 reads CASSLDRTSSYNSPLHF. CDR3 in DNA: TGTGCCAGCAGTTTGGACAGGACGAGCTCCTATAATTCACCCCTCCACTTT.

This clone occurred a few times. The chain links TRBV7-3 to TRBJ2-1; D may be TRBD2 (7 bases). The ends were cut back, 4 bases at V and 8 bases at J, with 18 bases in the middle. The length of the CDR3 is 15 residues. The germline gives CDR1 SGHTA, CDR2 FQGTGA. CDR3 sequence reads: CASSSEGGARDEQFF. Written as DNA, the CDR3 is TGTGCCAGCAGCTCCGAGGGGGGGGCCAGAGATGAGCAGTTCTTC. Full variable domain (rest looked up from reference TRBV7-3 and TRBJ2-1): GAGVSQTPSNKVTEKGKYVELRCDPISGHTALYWYRQSLGQGPEFLIYFQGTGAADDSGLPNDRFFAVRPEGSVSTLKIQRTERGDSAVYLCASSSEGGARDEQFFGPGTRLTVL.

The CDR3 nucleotides are TGTGCCAGCAGCGTAGGAAGCGTAGTTTTAGGAGGCGGCTACACCTTC. Translated, it gives CASSVGSVVLGGGYTF. This chain joins TRBV9 and TRBJ1-2; D remains ambiguous. Trimming took 0 bases from V and 8 from J, leaving 20 bases between them. The germline gives CDR1 SGDLS, CDR2 YYNGEE. The CDR3 loop spans 16 amino acids.

This clone was counted between two and nine times. The V call is TRBV6-5, the J call TRBJ2-5; D gene unclear. There are 13 residues in the CDR3. V was shortened by 2 bases and J by 5 bases, with 9 bases between the two germline ends. CDR1 and CDR2 (germline): MNHEY, SVGAGI. The CDR3 DNA sequence: TGTGCCAGCAGTTACCGGTCTCGGGAGACCCAGTACTTC. Protein: CASSYRSRETQYF.

This clone has only a few counts. J is TRBJ1-2 and V is TRBV12-3 or TRBV12-4; D possibly corresponds to TRBD1 (6 bases). This CDR3 comprises 13 residues. The ends were cut back, 6 bases at V and 8 bases at J, with 16 bases in the middle. Here the CDR3 DNA reads TGTGCCAGCAGGGTTGGGGGCCCCGGGGGCTACACCTTC. Translating gives CASRVGGPGGYTF.

This chain uses TRBV5-4 with TRBJ2-7, with 8 bases fitting TRBD2. The CDR3 is 15 residues long. With 3 bases clipped from V and 4 bases from J, the junction kept 9 bases outside the gene matches. Germline V gene sequence: CDR1 SGHNT, CDR2 YYREEE (reference sequence). CDR3 coding DNA: TGTGCCAGCAGCTCGGGGGGGGCCGCATCGTACGAGCAGTACTTC. This sequence encodes CASSSGGAASYEQYF.

At least ten counts were recorded for this clone. V usage is TRBV4-2 and J usage is TRBJ2-1; D perhaps matches TRBD2 (6 bases). The germline CDR1 and CDR2 sequences are LGHNA and YNFKEQ. The CDR3 loop spans 18 amino acids. The V end lost 0 bases, the J end lost 0 bases, and 15 bases lay between the germline ends. The CDR3 is CASSQEPSARSSYNEQFF. As DNA, the CDR3 is TGTGCCAGCAGCCAAGAACCTAGCGCCAGGAGCTCCTACAATGAGCAGTTCTTC.

This chain uses TRBV7-2 with TRBJ1-5; D call uncertain. The length of the CDR3 is 14 residues. The germline V gene encodes CDR1 SGHTA and CDR2 FQGNSA. V was cut by 2 bases and J by 6 bases, with 11 bases left in between. Here the CDR3 reads CASSLKGGSQPQHF. Here the CDR3 DNA reads TGTGCCAGCAGCTTAAAGGGTGGGAGTCAGCCCCAGCATTTT.

The V call is TRBV5-1, the J call TRBJ1-2; D perhaps matches TRBD1 (5 bases). The CDR3 sequence is 15 residues long. CDR1 is SGHRS and CDR2 is YFSETQ in the germline V gene. Trimming left V 0 bases short and J 4 bases short, with 13 bases between. The CDR3 bases are TGCGCCAGCAGCTTGGTGCAGGGTCCCAGCTATGGCTACACCTTC. Translated, it gives CASSLVQGPSYGYTF. Supplemented by reference TRBV5-1 and TRBJ1-2, the full variable domain reads KAGVTQTPRYLIKTRGQQVTLSCSPISGHRSVSWYQQTPGQGLQFLFEYFSETQRNKGNFPGRFSGRQFSNSRSEMNVSTLELGDSALYLCASSLVQGPSYGYTFGSGTRLTVV.

The rearrangement links TRBV6-5 to TRBJ1-1; 10 bases match TRBD1. This CDR3 is 15 amino acids long. V lost 5 bases, J lost 3 bases, and 6 bases stayed unmatched. The germline CDR1 and CDR2 sequences are MNHEY and SVGAGI. In DNA form, the CDR3 reads TGTGCCAGCAGTCGACAGACAGGGGGCTACACTGAAGCTTTCTTT. Translating gives CASSRQTGGYTEAFF.

The J gene is TRBJ2-3, the V gene TRBV5-1; 12 nucleotides match TRBD1. Germline loops: CDR1 SGHRS, CDR2 YFSETQ. The CDR3 covers 16 residues. After removal of 5 bases from V and 5 bases from J, the junction contained 9 bases not matched to a gene. DNA of the CDR3: TGCGCCAGCAGTAGTGGGGACAGGGGGCAGGGAGATACGCAGTATTTT. It yields the protein CASSSGDRGQGDTQYF.

This clone was found once. The chain combines TRBV7-9 with TRBJ1-2, with D tentatively TRBD1 (6 bases). V lost 4 bases to trimming and J lost 5 bases, with 14 bases between them. Germline V gene data show CDR1 as SEHNR and CDR2 as FQNEAQ (reference sequence). The CDR3 extends over 14 amino acids. CDR3 loop: CASSSSGTSYGYTF. The CDR3 bases are TGTGCCAGCAGCTCCTCCGGGACATCGTATGGCTACACCTTC.

This clone came up once. This sequence joins TRBV30 and TRBJ1-1; 9 bases align to TRBD1. Per germline, CDR1 GTSNPN and CDR2 SVGIG (reference sequence). This CDR3 spans 15 amino acids. J lost 4 bases, V lost 3 bases, and 9 bases had no gene match. The CDR3: CAWSGRTGAATEAFF. The CDR3 DNA reads as TGTGCCTGGAGCGGTCGGACAGGGGCAGCCACTGAAGCTTTCTTT. Using reference TRBV30 and TRBJ1-1 for the parts outside the CDR3, the full variable domain is SQTIHQWPATLVQPVGSPLSLECTVEGTSNPNLYWYRQAAGRGLQLLFYSVGIGQISSEVPQNLSASRPQDRQFILSSKKLLLSDSGFYLCAWSGRTGAATEAFFGQGTRLTVV.

The CDR3 loop reads CATSDPSGGAETQYF. The CDR3 nucleotides read TGTGCCACCAGTGATCCTAGCGGGGGGGCAGAGACCCAGTACTTC. The V and J genes are TRBV24-1 and TRBJ2-5, with 12 bases fitting TRBD2. CDR3 length equals 15 residues. After removal of 3 bases from V and 4 bases from J, the junction contained 2 bases not matched to a gene. CDR1 and CDR2 from the germline V gene are KGHDR and SFDVKD.

The V gene is TRBV11-2, the J gene TRBJ1-5; tentative D call: TRBD1 (5 bases). Trimming removed 0 bases from V and 7 bases from J, with 16 bases in between. The CDR3 consists of 16 residues. Germline CDR1 is SGHAT and CDR2 is FQNNGV. The CDR3: CASSLEGSGRRQPQHF. The CDR3 DNA follows: TGTGCCAGCAGCTTAGAAGGGTCAGGGAGGCGACAGCCCCAGCATTTT.